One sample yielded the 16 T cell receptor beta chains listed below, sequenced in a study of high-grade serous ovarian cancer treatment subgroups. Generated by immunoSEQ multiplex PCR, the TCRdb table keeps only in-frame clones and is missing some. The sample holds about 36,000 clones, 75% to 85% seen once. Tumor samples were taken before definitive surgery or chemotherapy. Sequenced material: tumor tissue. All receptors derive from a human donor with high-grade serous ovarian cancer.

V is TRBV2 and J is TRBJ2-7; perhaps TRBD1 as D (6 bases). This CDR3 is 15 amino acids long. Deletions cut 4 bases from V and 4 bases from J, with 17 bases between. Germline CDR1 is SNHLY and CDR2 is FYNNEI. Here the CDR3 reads CASSAPTGEEYEQYF. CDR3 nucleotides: TGTGCCAGCAGTGCGCCGACAGGTGAGGAGTACGAGCAGTACTTC.

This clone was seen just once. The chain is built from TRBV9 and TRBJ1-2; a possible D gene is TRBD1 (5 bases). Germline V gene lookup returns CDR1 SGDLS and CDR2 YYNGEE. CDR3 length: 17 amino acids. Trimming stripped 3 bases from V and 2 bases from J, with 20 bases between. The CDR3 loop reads CASSDHLNQGRNYGYTF. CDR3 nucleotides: TGTGCCAGCAGCGATCACTTGAACCAGGGAAGGAACTATGGCTACACCTTC. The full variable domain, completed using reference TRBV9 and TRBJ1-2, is DSGVTQTPKHLITATGQRVTLRCSPRSGDLSVYWYQQSLDQGLQFLIQYYNGEERAKGNILERFSAQQFPDLHSELNLSSLELGDSALYFCASSDHLNQGRNYGYTFGSGTRLTVV.

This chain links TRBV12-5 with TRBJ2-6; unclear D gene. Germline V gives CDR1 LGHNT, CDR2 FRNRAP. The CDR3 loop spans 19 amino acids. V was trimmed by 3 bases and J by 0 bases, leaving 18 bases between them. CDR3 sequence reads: CASGFYGERRRSGANVLTF. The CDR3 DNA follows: TGTGCTAGTGGTTTCTACGGCGAAAGACGGCGCTCTGGGGCCAACGTCCTGACTTTC.

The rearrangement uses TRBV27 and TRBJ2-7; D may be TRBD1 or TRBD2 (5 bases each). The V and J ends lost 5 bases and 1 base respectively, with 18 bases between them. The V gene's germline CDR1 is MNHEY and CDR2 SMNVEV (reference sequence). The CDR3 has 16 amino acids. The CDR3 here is CASSPPPRDESYEQYF. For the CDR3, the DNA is TGTGCCAGCAGTCCGCCCCCCCGGGACGAATCCTACGAGCAGTACTTC.

The CDR3 DNA reads as TGTGCCAGTACGGGACAGAGCTCCTACAATGAGCAGTTCTTC. Amino acids: CASTGQSSYNEQFF. The J gene is TRBJ2-1, the V gene TRBV19; 7 bases match TRBD1. Per the germline V gene, CDR1 is LNHDA and CDR2 is SQIVND (reference sequence). V dropped 7 bases and J dropped 0; count of bases not matched to a gene: 3. This CDR3 is 14 amino acids long.

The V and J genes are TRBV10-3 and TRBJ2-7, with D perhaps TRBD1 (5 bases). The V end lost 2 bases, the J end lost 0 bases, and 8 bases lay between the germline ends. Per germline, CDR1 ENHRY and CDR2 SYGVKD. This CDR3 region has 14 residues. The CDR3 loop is CAISEDRRSYEQYF. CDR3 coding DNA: TGTGCCATCAGTGAGGACAGACGCTCCTACGAGCAGTACTTC.

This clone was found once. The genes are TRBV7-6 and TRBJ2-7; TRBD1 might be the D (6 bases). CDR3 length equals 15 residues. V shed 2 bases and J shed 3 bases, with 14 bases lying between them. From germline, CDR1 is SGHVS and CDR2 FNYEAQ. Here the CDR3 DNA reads TGTGCCAGCAGCTTAAGTCCGGACAGTAACTACGAGCAGTACTTC. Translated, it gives CASSLSPDSNYEQYF. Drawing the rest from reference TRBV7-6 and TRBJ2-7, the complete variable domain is GAGVSQSPRYKVTKRGQDVALRCDPISGHVSLYWYRQALGQGPEFLTYFNYEAQQDKSGLPNDRFSAERPEGSISTLTIQRTEQRDSAMYRCASSLSPDSNYEQYFGPGTRLTVT.

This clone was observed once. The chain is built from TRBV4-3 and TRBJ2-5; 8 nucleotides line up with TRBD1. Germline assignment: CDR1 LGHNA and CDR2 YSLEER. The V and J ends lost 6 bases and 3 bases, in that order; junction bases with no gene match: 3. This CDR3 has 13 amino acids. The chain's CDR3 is CASSPTGEETQYF. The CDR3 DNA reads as TGCGCCAGCAGTCCGACAGGGGAAGAGACCCAGTACTTC.

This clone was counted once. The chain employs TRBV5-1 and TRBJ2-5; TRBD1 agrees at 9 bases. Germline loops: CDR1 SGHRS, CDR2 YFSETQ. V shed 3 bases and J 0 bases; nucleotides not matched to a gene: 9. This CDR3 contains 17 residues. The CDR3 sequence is CASSSRPTGGNQETQYF. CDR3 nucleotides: TGCGCCAGCAGCTCTCGACCTACAGGGGGCAACCAAGAGACCCAGTACTTC.

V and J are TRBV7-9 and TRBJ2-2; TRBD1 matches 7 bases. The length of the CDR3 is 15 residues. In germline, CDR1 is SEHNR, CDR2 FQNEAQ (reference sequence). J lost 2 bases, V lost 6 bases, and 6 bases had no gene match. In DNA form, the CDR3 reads TGTGCCAGCAGTCCCCGGGACAGAAACACCGGGGAGCTGTTTTTT. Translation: CASSPRDRNTGELFF.

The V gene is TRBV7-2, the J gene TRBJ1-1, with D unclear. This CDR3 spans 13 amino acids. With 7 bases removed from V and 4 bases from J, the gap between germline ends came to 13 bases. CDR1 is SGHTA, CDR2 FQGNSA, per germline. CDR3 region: CASTSDWGTEAFF. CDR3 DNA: TGTGCCAGCACCTCCGATTGGGGCACTGAAGCTTTCTTT.

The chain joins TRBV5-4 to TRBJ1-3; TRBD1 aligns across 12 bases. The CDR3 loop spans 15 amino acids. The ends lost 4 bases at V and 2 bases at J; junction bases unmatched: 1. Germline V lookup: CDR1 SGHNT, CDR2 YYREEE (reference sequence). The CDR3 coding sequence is TGTGCCAGCAGCAGGGACAGGGGGCCTGGAAACACCATATATTTT. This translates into CASSRDRGPGNTIYF.

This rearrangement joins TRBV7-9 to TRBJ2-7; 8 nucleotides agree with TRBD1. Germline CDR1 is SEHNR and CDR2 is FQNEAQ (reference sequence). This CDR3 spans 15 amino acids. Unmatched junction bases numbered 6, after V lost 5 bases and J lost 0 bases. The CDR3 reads CASSPQGALSYEQYF. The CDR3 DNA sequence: TGTGCCAGCAGCCCCCAGGGGGCCCTCTCCTACGAGCAGTACTTC.

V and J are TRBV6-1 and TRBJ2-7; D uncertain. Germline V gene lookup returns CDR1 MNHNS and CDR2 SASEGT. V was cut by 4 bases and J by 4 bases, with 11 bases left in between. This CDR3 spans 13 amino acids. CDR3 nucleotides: TGTGCCAGCAGTGGGACGAACGGGTACGAGCAGTACTTC. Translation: CASSGTNGYEQYF.

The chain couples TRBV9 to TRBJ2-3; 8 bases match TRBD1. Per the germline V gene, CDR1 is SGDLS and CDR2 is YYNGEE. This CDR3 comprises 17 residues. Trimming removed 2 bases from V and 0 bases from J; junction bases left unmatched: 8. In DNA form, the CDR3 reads TGTGCCAGCAGCGTTCACCGACAGGGGCCAAGCACAGATACGCAGTATTTT. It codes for CASSVHRQGPSTDTQYF.

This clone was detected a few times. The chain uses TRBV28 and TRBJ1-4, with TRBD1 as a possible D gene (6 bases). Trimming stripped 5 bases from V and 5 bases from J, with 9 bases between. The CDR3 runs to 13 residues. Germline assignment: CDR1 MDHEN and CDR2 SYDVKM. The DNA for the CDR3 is TGTGCCAGCAGTCGGGGGGGCAATGAAAAACTGTTTTTT. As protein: CASSRGGNEKLFF. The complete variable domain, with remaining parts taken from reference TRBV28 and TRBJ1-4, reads DVKVTQSSRYLVKRTGEKVFLECVQDMDHENMFWYRQDPGLGLRLIYFSYDVKMKEKGDIPEGYSVSREKKERFSLILESASTNQTSMYLCASSRGGNEKLFFGSGTQLSVL.